One sample yielded the 24 T cell receptor beta chains listed below, sequenced in a study of CD8 T cells in Susac syndrome. RNA amounts of about 0.5 to 1 ug underwent reverse transcription with random hexamers. TCRdb reprocessed the immunoSEQ multiplex PCR reads via MiXCR and lists one record per CDR3 protein. The sample has tens of thousands of distinct CDR3 sequences, about 96% seen once. Sequenced: CD8+ T cells from PBMCs. These receptors were obtained from a human donor with Susac syndrome.

The chain has TRBV5-1 and TRBJ2-1; the D is unclear. The length of the CDR3 is 13 residues. Germline V gene data show CDR1 as SGHRS and CDR2 as YFSETQ. The V gene lost 0 bases and the J gene lost 2 bases, with 3 bases spanning the gap. CDR3 sequence reads: CASSLETYNEQFF. The CDR3 region has the DNA TGCGCCAGCAGCTTGGAGACCTACAATGAGCAGTTCTTC.

The CDR3 loop is CSGGSRGGEQFF. The CDR3 DNA reads TGCAGCGGGGGGAGCAGGGGAGGTGAGCAGTTCTTC. This chain links TRBV29-1 with TRBJ2-1, with D possibly called TRBD1 or TRBD2 (6 bases each). With 7 bases removed from V and 9 bases from J, the gap between germline ends came to 16 bases. Looked up from germline, CDR1 is SQVTM and CDR2 is ANQGSEA. The CDR3 is made up of 12 amino acids.

The chain links TRBV5-6 to TRBJ2-3; TRBD1 is a possible D gene (6 bases). V was pared by 4 bases and J by 1 base, with 13 bases between. Germline loops: CDR1 SGHDT, CDR2 YYEEEE. CDR3 size: 15 residues. This CDR3 reads CASSPEGQRTDTQYF. Written as DNA, the CDR3 is TGTGCCAGCAGCCCGGAAGGACAGCGCACAGATACGCAGTATTTT. Full variable domain (remainder filled in from reference TRBV5-6 and TRBJ2-3): DAGVTQSPTHLIKTRGQQVTLRCSPKSGHDTVSWYQQALGQGPQFIFQYYEEEERQRGNFPDRFSGHQFPNYSSELNVNALLLGDSALYLCASSPEGQRTDTQYFGPGTRLTVL.

In DNA, the CDR3 is TGTGCCACCAGCAAAAGGGTGGGGCAGGGGGTAAACGAGCAGTACTTC. It is translated as CATSKRVGQGVNEQYF. This sequence joins TRBV15 and TRBJ2-7, with 7 bases fitting TRBD1. V dropped 4 bases and J dropped 5; count of bases not matched to a gene: 14. The CDR3 has 16 residues. Germline CDR1 reads LNHNV; CDR2 reads YYDKDF (reference sequence).

This rearrangement joins TRBV7-9 to TRBJ2-7, with a weak D call TRBD1 (5 bases). Germline CDR1 reads SEHNR; CDR2 reads FQNEAQ (reference sequence). The CDR3 runs 15 residues. Between the trimmed V and J ends, which lost 0 bases and 5 bases, there was a span of 14 bases. CDR3 protein: CASSLALLGRHEQYF. The CDR3 DNA is TGTGCCAGCAGCTTAGCGCTTTTGGGGCGGCACGAGCAGTACTTC.

J is TRBJ1-4 and V is TRBV13; 11 bases are shared with TRBD1. The CDR3 has 17 residues. J lost 0 bases, V lost 5 bases, and 5 bases had no gene match. The germline gives CDR1 PRHDT, CDR2 FYEKMQ (reference sequence). In DNA form, the CDR3 reads TGTGCCAGCAGCCGGACAGGGGGCTTGGCAACTAATGAAAAACTGTTTTTT. This sequence encodes CASSRTGGLATNEKLFF.

This clonotype occurred once. The chain has TRBV27 and TRBJ1-2; the D gene is possibly TRBD1 (6 bases). Germline CDR1 is MNHEY and CDR2 is SMNVEV (reference sequence). The CDR3 runs 18 residues. The V and J ends lost 1 base and 2 bases respectively, with 20 bases between them. CDR3 loop: CASSLFPSSGASNYGYTF. The CDR3 coding sequence is TGTGCCAGCAGTTTATTCCCGTCCTCGGGGGCATCGAACTATGGCTACACCTTC.

The chain combines TRBV20-1 with TRBJ2-3, with TRBD2 as a possible D gene (5 bases). The CDR3 totals 13 residues. With 5 bases removed from V and 3 bases from J, the gap between germline ends came to 12 bases. Germline V CDR1 and CDR2: DFQATT, SNEGSKA (reference sequence). CDR3 nucleotides: TGCAGTGCTCGAAAACTAGGAACAGATACGCAGTATTTT. It is translated as CSARKLGTDTQYF.

This rearrangement joins TRBV20-1 to TRBJ1-2; 7 bases line up with TRBD1. With 5 bases clipped from V and 8 bases from J, the junction kept 8 bases outside the gene matches. CDR3 length equals 12 residues. Germline V CDR1 and CDR2: DFQATT, SNEGSKA (reference sequence). The CDR3 bases are TGCAGTGCTCCTGACAGGGTAGGGGGCTACACCTTC. This encodes CSAPDRVGGYTF.

In DNA form, the CDR3 reads TGTGCCAGCAGTTTCACAGGGGTCTTATACAATGAGCAGTTCTTC. Encoded protein: CASSFTGVLYNEQFF. The V gene is TRBV27, the J gene TRBJ2-1, with TRBD1 matching over 7 bases. The CDR3 loop spans 15 amino acids. Germline V gene sequence: CDR1 MNHEY, CDR2 SMNVEV (reference sequence). With V trimmed by 3 bases and J by 4 bases, 6 bases remained unmatched.

This clonotype was detected once. The chain is built from TRBV25-1 and TRBJ1-1; 7 bases are a match to TRBD1. Germline CDR1 MGHDK, CDR2 SYGVNS. The CDR3 is 15 amino acids. Trimming at V came to 6 bases and at J to 0 bases, leaving 7 bases not matched to a gene. CDR3 bases: TGTGCCAGCAGAAGGGGACAGCCTATGAACACTGAAGCTTTCTTT. Translated, it gives CASRRGQPMNTEAFF. Supplemented by reference TRBV25-1 and TRBJ1-1, the full variable domain reads EADIYQTPRYLVIGTGKKITLECSQTMGHDKMYWYQQDPGMELHLIHYSYGVNSTEKGDLSSESTVSRIRTEHFPLTLESARPSHTSQYLCASRRGQPMNTEAFFGQGTRLTVV.

The rearrangement links TRBV30 to TRBJ2-7, with D hard to call. The CDR3 sequence is 12 residues long. Trimming pared 4 bases from V and 2 bases from J, leaving 9 bases between. Germline lookup yields CDR1 GTSNPN and CDR2 SVGIG (reference sequence). In DNA, the CDR3 is TGTGCCTGGACCCCCGGCACCTACGAGCAGTACTTC. It encodes CAWTPGTYEQYF.

V and J are TRBV5-6 and TRBJ1-5; 9 bases align to TRBD1. J was trimmed by 6 bases and V by 0 bases; bases with no gene match: 4. This CDR3 has 15 residues. Looked up from germline, CDR1 is SGHDT and CDR2 is YYEEEE. Written as DNA, the CDR3 is TGTGCCAGCAGCTTGGACAGGGGGCGCGGTCAGCCCCAGCATTTT. It encodes CASSLDRGRGQPQHF. Combining the CDR3 with reference TRBV5-6 and TRBJ1-5 gives the whole variable domain DAGVTQSPTHLIKTRGQQVTLRCSPKSGHDTVSWYQQALGQGPQFIFQYYEEEERQRGNFPDRFSGHQFPNYSSELNVNALLLGDSALYLCASSLDRGRGQPQHFGDGTRLSIL.

The chain joins TRBV29-1 to TRBJ1-1, with TRBD1 identical over 11 bases. The germline V gene has CDR1 SQVTM and CDR2 ANQGSEA. This CDR3 has 11 residues. V was clipped by 6 bases and J by 8 bases; unmatched bases: 2. The CDR3 region has the DNA TGCAGCGTCGGACAGGGGGCGGAAGCTTTCTTT. Protein product: CSVGQGAEAFF.

This chain uses TRBV28 with TRBJ2-7; 7 nucleotides match TRBD1. Germline V gene data show CDR1 as MDHEN and CDR2 as SYDVKM. J lost 3 bases, V lost 2 bases, and 13 bases had no gene match. The CDR3 has 17 amino acids. CDR3 in DNA: TGTGCCAGCAGTTTAATCCCGGGACAGAGAGAAGGCTACGAGCAGTACTTC. Protein sequence: CASSLIPGQREGYEQYF.

This rearrangement joins TRBV20-1 to TRBJ1-2, with unresolved D. V was cut by 6 bases and J by 3 bases, with 23 bases left in between. The CDR3 contains 16 residues. Germline CDR1 reads DFQATT; CDR2 reads SNEGSKA (reference sequence). The CDR3 protein is CSALPGGGRFDYGYTF. Here the CDR3 DNA reads TGCAGTGCCCTACCGGGAGGAGGGCGGTTCGACTATGGCTACACCTTC.

This rearrangement joins TRBV5-1 to TRBJ2-2; D is undetermined. V shed 3 bases and J shed 9 bases, with 12 bases lying between them. Germline V lookup: CDR1 SGHRS, CDR2 YFSETQ. The CDR3 consists of 13 residues. For the CDR3, the DNA is TGCGCCAGCAGCTCTCCTGGCGACCGGGAGCTGTTTTTT. Encoded protein: CASSSPGDRELFF. The whole variable domain, filled in from reference TRBV5-1 and TRBJ2-2, reads KAGVTQTPRYLIKTRGQQVTLSCSPISGHRSVSWYQQTPGQGLQFLFEYFSETQRNKGNFPGRFSGRQFSNSRSEMNVSTLELGDSALYLCASSSPGDRELFFGEGSRLTVL.

The chain joins TRBV9 to TRBJ2-1; a weak D match, TRBD1 (6 bases). This CDR3 region has 17 residues. V was pared by 4 bases and J by 0 bases, with 17 bases between. CDR1 and CDR2 (germline): SGDLS, YYNGEE. CDR3 sequence: CASSYTGTLSSYNEQFF. CDR3 DNA: TGTGCCAGCAGCTATACAGGGACCCTGAGCTCCTACAATGAGCAGTTCTTC. Together with reference TRBV9 and TRBJ2-1, the CDR3 gives the full variable domain: DSGVTQTPKHLITATGQRVTLRCSPRSGDLSVYWYQQSLDQGLQFLIQYYNGEERAKGNILERFSAQQFPDLHSELNLSSLELGDSALYFCASSYTGTLSSYNEQFFGPGTRLTVL.

V is TRBV29-1 and J is TRBJ2-7; maybe TRBD2 (7 bases). The germline gives CDR1 SQVTM, CDR2 ANQGSEA. This CDR3 is 13 amino acids long. The V gene lost 3 bases and the J gene lost 5 bases, with 14 bases spanning the gap. The CDR3 region has the DNA TGCAGCGTTGATAGGGGGGGAGGCGACGAGCAGTACTTC. It specifies CSVDRGGGDEQYF.

This chain connects TRBV6-6 to TRBJ1-2; D is unresolved. Trimming pared 0 bases from V and 4 bases from J, leaving 15 bases between. The germline gives CDR1 MNHNY, CDR2 SVGAGI (reference sequence). This CDR3 region has 16 residues. The CDR3 here is CASSYSTVTEGYGYTF. CDR3 nucleotides: TGTGCCAGCAGTTACTCGACGGTCACGGAGGGCTATGGCTACACCTTC.

This clonotype was seen a single time. The genes are TRBV21-1 and TRBJ1-3. TRBV21-1 is a known pseudogene. The CDR3 has 15 residues. CDR3 bases: TGTGCCAGCAGCAAAGAAACAGGCTCTGGAAACACCATATATTTT. This encodes CASSKETGSGNTIYF.

The V gene is TRBV18, the J gene TRBJ1-1; TRBD1 agrees at 7 bases. Germline CDR1 and CDR2: KGHSH and LQKENI. Germline trimming cut 8 bases from V and 0 bases from J; bases unmatched to any gene: 9. The CDR3 length is 15 residues. The CDR3 DNA sequence: TGTGCCAGCCTTGGACAGGTAAACATGAACACTGAAGCTTTCTTT. It yields the protein CASLGQVNMNTEAFF.

This chain joins TRBV5-1 and TRBJ1-2, with TRBD1 as a possible D gene (5 bases). CDR1 is SGHRS and CDR2 is YFSETQ in the germline V gene. Trimming took 1 base from V and 8 from J, leaving 12 bases between them. This CDR3 contains 13 residues. The CDR3 sequence: CASSLFQGDGYTF. CDR3 nucleotide sequence: TGCGCCAGCAGCTTGTTCCAGGGCGACGGCTACACCTTC.

The rearrangement joins TRBV4-1 to TRBJ1-2, with D perhaps matching TRBD1 (6 bases). CDR1 is MGHRA, CDR2 YSYEKL, per germline. The CDR3 length is 18 residues. Trimming took off 0 bases at V and 6 bases at J, with 23 bases between the two ends. The CDR3, as DNA: TGCGCCAGCAGCCAAGATCACAGCGCTGGGGGCGCGGCTGATGGCTACACCTTC. Its protein product is CASSQDHSAGGAADGYTF.